The subject of this entry is one T cell receptor beta chain. Its target is unknown. Trimming cost V 8 bases and J 6 bases, with 14 bases left between them. Germline V gene sequence: CDR1 SGHAT, CDR2 FQNNGV. This CDR3 spans 13 amino acids. This entry is derived from a study of CD8+ T cells in alopecia areata. Overall study: The study gave treated patients oral tofacitinib at 5 to 10 mg twice daily.

The study, taken as a whole, reports: Scalp sequencing also captures normal skin's resident alphabeta T cells. Elevated clonality characterized lesional scalp relative to normal scalp, particularly in alopecia totalis/universalis.

Specimens obtained from alopecia areata patients comprised lesional scalp punch biopsies and peripheral blood. cDNA reverse transcribed from extracted RNA served as the sequencing template. The data were produced by immunoSEQ multiplex PCR, yet TCRdb's version contains in-frame clones alone and is incomplete. Among 150,000 to 200,000 clones, around 63% were seen once, and the ten largest hold around 1.6%. The specimen was CD4+ T cells sorted from blood, collected at week 0. The receptor comes from a human donor with alopecia areata. The chain carries TRBV11-2 and TRBJ2-1; D could derive from TRBD1 or TRBD2 (5 bases each). The CDR3 is CASHLAGGNEQFF. The CDR3 DNA is TGTGCCAGCCACCTTGCTGGGGGCAATGAGCAGTTCTTC.